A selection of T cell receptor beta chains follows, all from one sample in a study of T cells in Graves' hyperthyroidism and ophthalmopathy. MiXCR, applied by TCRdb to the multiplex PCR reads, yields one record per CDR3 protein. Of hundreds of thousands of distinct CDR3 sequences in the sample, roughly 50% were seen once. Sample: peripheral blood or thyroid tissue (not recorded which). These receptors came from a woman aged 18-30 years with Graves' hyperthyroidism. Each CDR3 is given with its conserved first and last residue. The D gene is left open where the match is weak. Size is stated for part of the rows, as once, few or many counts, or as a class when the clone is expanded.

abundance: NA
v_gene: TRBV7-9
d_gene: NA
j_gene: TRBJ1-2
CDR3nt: TGTGCCAGCAGCCCGGGAACAGGAAGCTCCACCTTC
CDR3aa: CASSPGTGSSTF

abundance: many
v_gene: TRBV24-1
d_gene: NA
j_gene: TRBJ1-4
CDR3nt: TGTGCCACCAGTGATTTCGGCGAAAAACTGTTTTTT
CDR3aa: CATSDFGEKLFF

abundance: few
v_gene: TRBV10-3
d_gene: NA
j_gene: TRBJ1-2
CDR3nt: TGTGCCAGCAGTTTACGAATGTGGGGGGCCAACTATGGCTACACCTTC
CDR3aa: CASSLRMWGANYGYTF

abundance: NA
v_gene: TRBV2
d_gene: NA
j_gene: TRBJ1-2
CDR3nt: TGTGCCAAAACTGGGAGCCATGGCTACACCTTC
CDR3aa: CAKTGSHGYTF

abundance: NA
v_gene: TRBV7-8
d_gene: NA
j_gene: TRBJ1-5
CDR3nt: TGTGCCAGCACTCTACAGGGCGAATCCCAGCATTTT
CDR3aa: CASTLQGESQHF

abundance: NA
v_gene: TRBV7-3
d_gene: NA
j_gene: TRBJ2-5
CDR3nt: TGTGCCAGCGGAAAGGGTCTAGAGACCCAGTACTTC
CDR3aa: CASGKGLETQYF

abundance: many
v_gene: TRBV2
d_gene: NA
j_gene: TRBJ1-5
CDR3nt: TGTGCCAGCAGATACCCCTCGAAACCCCAGCATTTT
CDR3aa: CASRYPSKPQHF

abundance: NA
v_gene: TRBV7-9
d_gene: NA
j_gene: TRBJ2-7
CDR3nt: TGTGCCAGCAGCTCCACATACTCCTACGAGCAGTACTTC
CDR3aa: CASSSTYSYEQYF

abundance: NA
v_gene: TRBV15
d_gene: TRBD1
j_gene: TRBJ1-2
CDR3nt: TGTGCCACCAGCGGAGGACAGGGGGCGGATGGCTACACCTTC
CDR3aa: CATSGGQGADGYTF

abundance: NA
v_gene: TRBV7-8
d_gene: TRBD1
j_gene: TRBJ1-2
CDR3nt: TGTGCCAGCACCCTCCGGGACAGCGACTATGGCTACACCTTC
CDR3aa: CASTLRDSDYGYTF

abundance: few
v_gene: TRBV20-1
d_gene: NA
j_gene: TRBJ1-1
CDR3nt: TGCAGTGCTAGAGGGGAATTCTGGGACACTGAAGCTTTCTTT
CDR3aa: CSARGEFWDTEAFF

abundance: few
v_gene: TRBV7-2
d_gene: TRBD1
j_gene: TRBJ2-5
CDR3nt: TGTGCCAGCAGCGCGGGGACAGGACGGGGTGGGAAGACCCAGTACTTC
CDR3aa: CASSAGTGRGGKTQYF

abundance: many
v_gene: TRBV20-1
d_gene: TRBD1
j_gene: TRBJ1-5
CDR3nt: TGCAGTGCTGGACAGGGGAATCAGCCCCAGCATTTT
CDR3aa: CSAGQGNQPQHF

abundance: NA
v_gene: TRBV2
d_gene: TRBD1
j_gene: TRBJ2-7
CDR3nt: TGTGCCAGCTCAGGACAGGGGGCTCGATCCGAGCAGTACTTC
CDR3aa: CASSGQGARSEQYF

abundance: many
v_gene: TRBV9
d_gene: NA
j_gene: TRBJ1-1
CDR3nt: TGTGCCAGCAGCGCGGGGGCAATGAACACTGAAGCTTTCTTT
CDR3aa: CASSAGAMNTEAFF

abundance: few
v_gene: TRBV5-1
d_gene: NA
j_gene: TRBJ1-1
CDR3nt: TGCGCCAGCACCGGGCGGTACCTGAACACTGAAGCTTTCTTT
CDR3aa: CASTGRYLNTEAFF

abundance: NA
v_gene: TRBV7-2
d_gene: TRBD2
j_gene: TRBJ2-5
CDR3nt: TGTGCCAGCAGCGCCGGACTAGCGGGAGAAGAGACCCGGTACTTC
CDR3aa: CASSAGLAGEETRYF

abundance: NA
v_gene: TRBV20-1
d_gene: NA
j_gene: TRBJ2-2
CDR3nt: TGCAGTGCTGGGAGTACAGGTTCCACCGGGGAGCTGTTTTTT
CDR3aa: CSAGSTGSTGELFF

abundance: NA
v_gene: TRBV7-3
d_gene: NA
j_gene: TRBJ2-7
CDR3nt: TGTGCCAGCAGCCGGTCGACGGGAAACGAGCAGTACTTC
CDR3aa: CASSRSTGNEQYF

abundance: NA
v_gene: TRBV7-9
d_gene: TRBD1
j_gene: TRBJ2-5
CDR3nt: TGTGCCAGCAGCCAAGACAGGGGGCAGGCCCAGTACTTC
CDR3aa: CASSQDRGQAQYF

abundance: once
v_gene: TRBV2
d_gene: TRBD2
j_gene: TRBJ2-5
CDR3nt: TGTGCCAGCACTGAAATCGGGAGGCCCGGAGAGACCCAGTACTTC
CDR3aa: CASTEIGRPGETQYF

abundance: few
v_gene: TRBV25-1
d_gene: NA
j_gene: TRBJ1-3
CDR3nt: TGTGCCAGCAGTGCCTCTGGGGGCACCATATATTTT
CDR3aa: CASSASGGTIYF

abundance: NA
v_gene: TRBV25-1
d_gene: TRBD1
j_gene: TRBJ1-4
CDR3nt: TGTGCCAGCAGCCTTTCGGACAGGGGAACTAATGAAAAACTGTTTTTT
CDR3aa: CASSLSDRGTNEKLFF

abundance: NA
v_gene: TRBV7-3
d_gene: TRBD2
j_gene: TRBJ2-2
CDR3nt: TGTGCCAGCAGCTTGCCTAGCGGGAGGGCGAACACCGGGGAGCTGTTTTTT
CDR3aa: CASSLPSGRANTGELFF

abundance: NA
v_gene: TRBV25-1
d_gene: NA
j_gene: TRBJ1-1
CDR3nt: TGTGCCAGCACCCTTGGTGACACCGGAAACACTGAAGCTTTCTTT
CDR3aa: CASTLGDTGNTEAFF

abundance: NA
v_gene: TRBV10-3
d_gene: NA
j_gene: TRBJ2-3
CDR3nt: TGTGCCATCAGTGTGGATACGCAGTATTTT
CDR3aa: CAISVDTQYF

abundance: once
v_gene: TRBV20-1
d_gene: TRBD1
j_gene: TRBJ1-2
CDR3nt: TGCAGTGCCGAAACAGGGGTCTATGGCTACACCTTC
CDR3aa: CSAETGVYGYTF

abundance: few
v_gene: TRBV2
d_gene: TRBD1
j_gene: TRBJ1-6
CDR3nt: TGTGCCAGCAGTTTATCGACAGGGACTGGGTCACCCCTCCACTTT
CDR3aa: CASSLSTGTGSPLHF

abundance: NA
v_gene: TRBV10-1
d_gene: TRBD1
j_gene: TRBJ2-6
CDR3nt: TGCGCCAGCACTAGGGACAGGGTATCTGGGGCCAACGTCCTGACTTTC
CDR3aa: CASTRDRVSGANVLTF

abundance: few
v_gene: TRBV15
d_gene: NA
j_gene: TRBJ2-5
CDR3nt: TGTGCCACCAGCGTCTCCGGGACAAGGGGGAGAGAGACCCAGTACTTC
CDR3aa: CATSVSGTRGRETQYF

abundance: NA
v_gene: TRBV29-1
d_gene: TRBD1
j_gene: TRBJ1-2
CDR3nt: TGCAGCGTTAAGGGACAGGAGAACTATGGCTACACCTTC
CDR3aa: CSVKGQENYGYTF

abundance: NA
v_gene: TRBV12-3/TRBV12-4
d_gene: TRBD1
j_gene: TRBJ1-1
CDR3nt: TGTGCCAGCACCAAGGGACAGGGGAAGAGCACTGAAGCTTTCTTT
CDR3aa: CASTKGQGKSTEAFF

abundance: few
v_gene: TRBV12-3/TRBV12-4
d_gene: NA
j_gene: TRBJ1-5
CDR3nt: TGTGCCAGCAGTCCTACAAGCAATCAGCCCCAGCATTTT
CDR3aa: CASSPTSNQPQHF

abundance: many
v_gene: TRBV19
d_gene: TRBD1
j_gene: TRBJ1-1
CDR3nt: TGTGCCAGTAGTCCGGACAGGCTCATGAACACTGAAGCTTTCTTT
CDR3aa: CASSPDRLMNTEAFF

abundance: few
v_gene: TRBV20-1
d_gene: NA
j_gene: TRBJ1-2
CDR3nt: TGCAGTGCTACCCAGGGAGAGAACTATGGCTACACCTTC
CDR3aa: CSATQGENYGYTF

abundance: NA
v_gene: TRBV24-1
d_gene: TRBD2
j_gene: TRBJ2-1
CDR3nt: TGTGCCACCAGTGGTCAAGGCGCCGGGACTAGCGACTACAATGAGCAGTTCTTC
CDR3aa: CATSGQGAGTSDYNEQFF

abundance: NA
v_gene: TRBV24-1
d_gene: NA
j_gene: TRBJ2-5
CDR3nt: TGTGCCACCAGGGCCCACCAGGAGACCCAGTACTTC
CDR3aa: CATRAHQETQYF

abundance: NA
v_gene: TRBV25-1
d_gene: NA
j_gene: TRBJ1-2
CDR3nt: TGTGCCTGCCAAAGGGGGACACTCTATGGCTACACCTTC
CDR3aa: CACQRGTLYGYTF

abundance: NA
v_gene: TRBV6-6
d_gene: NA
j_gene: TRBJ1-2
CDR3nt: TGTGCCAGCAGTGCAGGGACCCGCAGTGGCTACACCTTC
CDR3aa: CASSAGTRSGYTF

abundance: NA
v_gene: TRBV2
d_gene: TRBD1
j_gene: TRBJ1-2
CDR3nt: TGTGCCACCAGTGCTACCGGGACAGGAAGTCTTGGCTACACCTTC
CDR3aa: CATSATGTGSLGYTF

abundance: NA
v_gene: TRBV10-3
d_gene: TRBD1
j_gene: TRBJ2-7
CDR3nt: TGTGCCATCAGTGGGACAGGGGCCCACGAGCAGTACTTC
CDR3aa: CAISGTGAHEQYF

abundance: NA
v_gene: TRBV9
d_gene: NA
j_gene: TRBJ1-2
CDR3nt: TGTGCCAGCAGCCTCGACCGCATCCGGGGCTACACCTTC
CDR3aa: CASSLDRIRGYTF